This TCR beta chain was observed in a study of CD8 T cells in Susac syndrome. The study, taken as a whole, reports: It was acknowledged by the study that relatively few individuals were included in its TCR sequencing and HLA analysis.

From blood CD8+ and CD4+ T cells, the TCR beta chain was sequenced. In contrast to the negatively isolated CD8+ and CD4+ T cells, TEMRA cells were FACS-enriched. Reverse transcription of roughly 0.5 to 1 ug RNA was carried out with random hexamers. The TCR beta CDR3 was amplified by immunoSEQ multiplex PCR across 54 Vbeta, 13 Jbeta. TCRdb recomputed calls from the immunoSEQ multiplex PCR reads with MiXCR, one row per CDR3 protein. The repertoire includes some 90,000 distinct CDR3 sequences, approximately 95% of them detected once, and approximately 0.31% sits in the top ten. In the case of this clonotype: Its antigen is still unknown.

The source of this sequence is a human donor in good health. The sequenced material came from CD8+ T cells from PBMCs.

The CDR3 reads CASSHGTFYYGYTF. The CDR3 coding sequence is TGTGCCAGCAGTCACGGGACTTTTTACTATGGCTACACCTTC. This rearrangement joins TRBV6-5 to TRBJ1-2, with D tentatively TRBD1 (5 bases). Germline CDR1 reads MNHEY; CDR2 reads SVGAGI. Deletions cut 5 bases from V and 3 bases from J, with 13 bases between. This CDR3 region has 14 residues.